This T cell receptor (beta chain) comes out of a study of OX40 agonist ivuxolimab in advanced cancers. On the study more broadly: Three dose-escalation patients had partial responses: one with hepatocellular carcinoma and two with cutaneous melanoma.

Worth noting for this clone: Its specificity is not known.

The CDR3 runs 13 residues. The germline gives CDR1 ENHRY, CDR2 SYGVKD. V was shortened by 6 bases and J by 1 base, with 9 bases between the two germline ends. Study results and limitations: Clonal expansion among partial responders at 0.1-3.0 mg/kg ranked near the lowest.

Measured with immunoSEQ multiplex PCR; TCRdb has only the in-frame clones, and not every one. The table has fewer than 70,000 clones, around 90% seen once. This clonotype was obtained from an adult with an advanced solid tumor such as melanoma, head and neck, liver or kidney cancer. The sequencing here drew on CD4+ or CD8+ T cells sorted from blood, taken in a trial of the OX40 agonist ivuxolimab. V gene TRBV10-3 combines with J gene TRBJ1-1; tentatively, D is TRBD1 (6 bases). CDR3 sequence reads: CAIRTTGNTEAFF. As DNA, the CDR3 is TGTGCCATCAGGACGACAGGGAACACTGAAGCTTTCTTT.